This is a list of T cell receptor beta chains from one sample in a study of blood T cells in healthy people across ages. TCRdb recomputed calls from the 5' RACE reads with MiXCR, one row per CDR3 protein. The sample holds over 950,000 distinct CDR3 sequences, less than 45% seen once. What was sequenced was blood. The receptors were sampled from a man between 18 and 29 years old in good health. Both conserved end residues are part of each CDR3. The D gene is left open where the match is weak. The size of a clone is reported for some rows only, either as once, few or many, or as a class for expanded clones.

V gene	D gene	J gene	clone size	CDR3 DNA	CDR3 protein
TRBV10-3	NA	TRBJ2-1	many	TGTGCCATCGCTAGTTTAGGGAAGGGTATCGATGAGCAGTTCTTC	CAIASLGKGIDEQFF
TRBV12-3/TRBV12-4	TRBD1	TRBJ2-4	NA	TGTGCCAGCAGACCCAGGACAGGGGGCGGCAAAAACATTCAGTACTTC	CASRPRTGGGKNIQYF
TRBV7-9	NA	TRBJ2-1	many	TGTGCCAGCAGTCAGGACCCGGGTGAGCAGTTCTTC	CASSQDPGEQFF
TRBV7-8	NA	TRBJ1-1	NA	TGTGCCAGCAGCCCAAAGGGGAGTGGAAGGACTGAAGCTTTCTTT	CASSPKGSGRTEAFF
TRBV7-2	TRBD1	TRBJ2-2	once	TGTGCCAGCAGCCTACAGGGGTCGGCGAACACCGGGGAGCTGTTTTTT	CASSLQGSANTGELFF
TRBV28	NA	TRBJ2-4	many	TGTGCCAGCAGTTTAGCGGGGGCCCTCACCAAAAACATTCAGTACTTC	CASSLAGALTKNIQYF
TRBV6-5	TRBD2	TRBJ2-4	NA	TGTGCCAGCAGTTACTCTAGCCGGGAGGTAAACATTCAGTACTTC	CASSYSSREVNIQYF
TRBV6-5	NA	TRBJ2-5	NA	TGTGCCAGCAGTTACGACCCGGGGCGCGAAGAGACCCAGTACTTC	CASSYDPGREETQYF
TRBV7-9	NA	TRBJ2-7	NA	TGTGCCAGCAGCTTAGGTGGCGGAGAATACACCTACGAGCAGTACTTC	CASSLGGGEYTYEQYF
TRBV7-2	NA	TRBJ1-2	NA	TGTGCCAGCACTCCGGGCCCTAACTATGGCTACACCTTC	CASTPGPNYGYTF
TRBV5-1	NA	TRBJ1-1	NA	TGCGCCAGCAGCTTGACCGGGTCACCGAACACTGAAGCTTTCTTT	CASSLTGSPNTEAFF
TRBV3-1	NA	TRBJ2-3	NA	TGTGCCAGCAGCCAATTTCTAGCGAGCGCAGATACGCAGTATTTT	CASSQFLASADTQYF
TRBV12-3/TRBV12-4	NA	TRBJ1-2	NA	TGTGCCAGCAGGTTCGGACCGAACCAACAGGGCTACACCTTC	CASRFGPNQQGYTF
TRBV5-1	NA	TRBJ2-1	few	TGCGCCAGCAGCCGGGACGGGGGTTCCTACAATGAGCAGTTCTTC	CASSRDGGSYNEQFF
TRBV20-1	NA	TRBJ1-5	few	TGCAGTGCCAGTAGGTCGGTATCTAGTCAGCCCCAGCATTTT	CSASRSVSSQPQHF
TRBV4-1	TRBD1	TRBJ2-2	NA	TGCGCCAGTACAACACGGACAGGGGGATATGATAATCACGGGGAGCTGTTTTTT	CASTTRTGGYDNHGELFF
TRBV7-2	NA	TRBJ2-5	once	TGTGCCAGCAGCTTAGCAACAGGGGAGGGGACCCAGTACTTC	CASSLATGEGTQYF
TRBV7-2	NA	TRBJ1-1	NA	TGTGCCAGCAGCTTAGTGGCAGGGGCCGAAGCTTTCTTT	CASSLVAGAEAFF
TRBV27	NA	TRBJ2-1	few	TGTGCCAGCAGTCCCCCGGGTGGTGAGCAGTTCTTC	CASSPPGGEQFF
TRBV7-9	TRBD1	TRBJ1-4	few	TGTGCCAGCAGCCTGACAGGGTTGAGGGAAAAACTGTTTTTT	CASSLTGLREKLFF
TRBV20-1	NA	TRBJ1-2	NA	TGCAGTGCTAGAGAATCAGGGGATGGCTACACCTTC	CSARESGDGYTF
TRBV6-5	TRBD1	TRBJ1-5	NA	TGTGCCAGCAGTCGGACAGGGGGGCAGCCCCAGCATTTT	CASSRTGGQPQHF
TRBV7-9	NA	TRBJ2-3	many	TGTGCCAGCAGCTTGGCGAAAGTAGATACGCAGTATTTT	CASSLAKVDTQYF
TRBV6-5	TRBD2	TRBJ2-3	few	TGTGCCAGCAGTTACCGTGGCAGCGGGGGAGATAAGAGCACAGATACGCAGTATTTT	CASSYRGSGGDKSTDTQYF
TRBV7-2	NA	TRBJ1-5	NA	TGTGCCAGCGGCTTAACAGGGAGGGTCAATCAGCCCCAGCATTTT	CASGLTGRVNQPQHF
TRBV9	NA	TRBJ2-3	NA	TGTGACAGCAGCGTAGCTCACGGGGGCGGCACAGATACGCAGTATTTT	CDSSVAHGGGTDTQYF
TRBV7-2	NA	TRBJ2-5	NA	TGTGCCAGCAGCTTAGTAGCGACCCATGAAGAGACCCAGTACTTC	CASSLVATHEETQYF
TRBV7-8	NA	TRBJ2-3	NA	TGTGCCAGCAGCTTAATGGAGGGGCCACGAGGGGATACGCAGTATTTT	CASSLMEGPRGDTQYF
TRBV4-3	NA	TRBJ1-1	NA	TGCGCCAGCAGCCAAGTTCCGCCAGAGCGCGGGAACACTGAAGCTTTCTTT	CASSQVPPERGNTEAFF
TRBV10-3	NA	TRBJ1-1	few	TGTGCCATCGGGGGGGCGGTGAACACTGAAGCTTTCTTT	CAIGGAVNTEAFF
TRBV9	NA	TRBJ2-3	NA	TGTGCCAGCAGCGTATCCGGGACTCCCTACGATACGCAGTATTTT	CASSVSGTPYDTQYF
TRBV20-1	TRBD2	TRBJ2-5	few	TGCAGTGCTAGTATGAGACTAGCGGCCTACAATGAGCAGTACTTC	CSASMRLAAYNEQYF
TRBV6-1	TRBD1	TRBJ2-4	NA	TGTGCCAGCAGTGAACCAGCGAGGGGGCCCCCACAAGAGACACAGTACTTC	CASSEPARGPPQETQYF
TRBV4-3	NA	TRBJ1-6	NA	TGCGCCAGCAGCCAACCGTCCGGCGGGAAGAGATCACCCCTCCACTTT	CASSQPSGGKRSPLHF
TRBV7-9	NA	TRBJ2-4	few	TGTGCCAGCAGCCAACCCGGGACGGGCAAAAACATTCAGTACTTC	CASSQPGTGKNIQYF
TRBV20-1	TRBD1	TRBJ1-1	NA	TGCAGTGTTAAGACAGGGGTGAACACTGAAGCTTTCTTT	CSVKTGVNTEAFF
TRBV20-1	NA	TRBJ2-5	few	TGCAGTGCTAGAGACCCGGGCGTGCAAGAGACCCAGTACTTC	CSARDPGVQETQYF
TRBV24-1	NA	TRBJ2-1	NA	TGTGCCACCAGTGATTCGTACACGCTCGATGAGCAGTTCTTC	CATSDSYTLDEQFF
TRBV6-5	NA	TRBJ1-6	NA	TGTGCCGGCAGTCGCGCAGGGACCTCCTATAATTCACCCCTCCACTTT	CAGSRAGTSYNSPLHF
TRBV7-2	NA	TRBJ2-3	many	TGTGCCAGCAGCTTAGACGCCGGTAGCACAGATACGCAGTATTTT	CASSLDAGSTDTQYF
TRBV9	TRBD2	TRBJ2-3	few	TGTGCCAGCAGCGGGAGTACTAGCGGGGGGGCAAAAGATACGCAGTATTTT	CASSGSTSGGAKDTQYF
TRBV12-3/TRBV12-4	NA	TRBJ2-4	NA	TGTGCCAGCAGCCCGACAGAACTAGTCAAAAACATTCAGTACTTC	CASSPTELVKNIQYF
TRBV6-5	NA	TRBJ1-5	few	TGTGCCAGCAGCCCCGCAGGGAAGTCCAATCAGCCCCAGCATTTT	CASSPAGKSNQPQHF
TRBV6-6	NA	TRBJ2-1	NA	TGTGCCAGCAGTTCCCAGGGTAGGGGGGAGTTCTTC	CASSSQGRGEFF
TRBV7-9	NA	TRBJ1-4	NA	TGTGCCAGCAGCCCGGGGTATTCCTGGGCCGGGGTAAAACTGTTTTTT	CASSPGYSWAGVKLFF
TRBV4-3	NA	TRBJ1-2	NA	TGCGCCAGCAGCCAAGATCTTGTGGGGCATGGCTACACCTTC	CASSQDLVGHGYTF
TRBV4-3	NA	TRBJ1-6	NA	TGCGCCAGCAGCCAAGATCTGGAGGTCTCACCCCCCCACTTT	CASSQDLEVSPPHF
TRBV4-3	TRBD1	TRBJ1-5	few	TGCGCCAGCAGCCAGAGAGGGGGCGCGGGCAATCAGCCCCAGCATTTT	CASSQRGGAGNQPQHF
TRBV29-1	NA	TRBJ2-4	many	TGCAGCGGGGGAGAGGACTACATTCAGTACTTC	CSGGEDYIQYF
TRBV12-3/TRBV12-4	NA	TRBJ1-5	few	TGTGCCAGCAAACAGGGTGATAATCAGCCCCAGCATTTT	CASKQGDNQPQHF